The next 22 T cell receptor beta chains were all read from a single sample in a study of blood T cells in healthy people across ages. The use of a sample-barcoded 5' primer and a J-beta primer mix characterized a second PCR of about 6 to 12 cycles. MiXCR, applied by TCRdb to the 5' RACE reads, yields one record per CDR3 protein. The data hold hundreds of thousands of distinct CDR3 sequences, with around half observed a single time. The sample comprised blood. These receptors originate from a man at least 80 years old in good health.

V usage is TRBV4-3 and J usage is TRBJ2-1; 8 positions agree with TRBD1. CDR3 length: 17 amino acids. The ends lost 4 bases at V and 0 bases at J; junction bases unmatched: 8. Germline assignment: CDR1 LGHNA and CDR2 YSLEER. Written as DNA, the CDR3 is TGCGCCAGCAGCCTTTCGACAGGGGCCTACTCCTACAATGAGCAGTTCTTC. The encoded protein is CASSLSTGAYSYNEQFF.

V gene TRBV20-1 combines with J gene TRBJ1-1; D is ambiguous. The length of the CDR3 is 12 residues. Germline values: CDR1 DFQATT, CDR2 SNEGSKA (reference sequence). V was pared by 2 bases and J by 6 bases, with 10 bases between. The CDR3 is CSARSNLPEAFF. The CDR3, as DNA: TGCAGTGCTAGATCGAATCTACCTGAAGCTTTCTTT.

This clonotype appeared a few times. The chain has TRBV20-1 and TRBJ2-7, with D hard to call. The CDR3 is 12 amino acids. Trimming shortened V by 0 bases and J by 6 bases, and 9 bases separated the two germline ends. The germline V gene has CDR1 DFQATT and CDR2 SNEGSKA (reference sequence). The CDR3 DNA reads TGCAGTGCTAGAGATCACCGTTCCGAGCAGTACTTC. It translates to CSARDHRSEQYF.

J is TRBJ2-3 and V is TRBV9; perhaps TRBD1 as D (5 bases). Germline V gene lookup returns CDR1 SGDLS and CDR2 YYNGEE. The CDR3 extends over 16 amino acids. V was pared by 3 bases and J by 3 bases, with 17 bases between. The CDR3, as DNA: TGTGCCAGCAGCGGACGACAGATCCTCCCAACAGATACGCAGTATTTT. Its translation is CASSGRQILPTDTQYF.

The CDR3, as DNA: TGTGCCAGCAGCCGAGGGACCGCTTGGGGTTCTAACTATGGCTACACCTTC. Its protein product is CASSRGTAWGSNYGYTF. V usage is TRBV12-3 or TRBV12-4 and J usage is TRBJ1-2, with D possibly being TRBD1 (5 bases). The V and J ends lost 6 bases and 0 bases respectively, with 20 bases between them. The CDR3 contains 17 residues.

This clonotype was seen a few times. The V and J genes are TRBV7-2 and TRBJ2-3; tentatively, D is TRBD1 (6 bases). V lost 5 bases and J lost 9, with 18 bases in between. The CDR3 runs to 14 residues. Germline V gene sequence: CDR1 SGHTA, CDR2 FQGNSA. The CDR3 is CASSVGHGDRTQYF. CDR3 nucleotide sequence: TGTGCCAGCAGCGTAGGGCACGGAGACAGGACGCAGTATTTT.

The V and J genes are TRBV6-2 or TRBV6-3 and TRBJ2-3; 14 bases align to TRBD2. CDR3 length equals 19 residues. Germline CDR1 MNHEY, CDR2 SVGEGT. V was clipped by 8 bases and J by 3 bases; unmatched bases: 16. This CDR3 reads CASSTGGIRTSGRTDTQYF. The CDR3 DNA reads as TGTGCCAGCTCGACAGGGGGCATTAGGACTAGCGGGAGGACAGATACGCAGTATTTT.

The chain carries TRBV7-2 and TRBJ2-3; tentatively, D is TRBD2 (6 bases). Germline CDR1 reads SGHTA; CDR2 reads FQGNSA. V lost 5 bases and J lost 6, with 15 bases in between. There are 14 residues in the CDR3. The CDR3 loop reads CASSVSGDRDTQYF. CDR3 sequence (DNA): TGTGCCAGCAGCGTTAGCGGAGACCGGGATACGCAGTATTTT.

The CDR3 DNA sequence: TGCGCCAGCAGCCCGGGACAGGACGCGGACATTCAGTACTTC. It encodes CASSPGQDADIQYF. The rearrangement uses TRBV5-1 and TRBJ2-4; the match to TRBD1 covers 8 bases. Unmatched junction bases numbered 8, after V lost 4 bases and J lost 8 bases. The germline V gene encodes CDR1 SGHRS and CDR2 YFSETQ. This CDR3 comprises 14 residues.

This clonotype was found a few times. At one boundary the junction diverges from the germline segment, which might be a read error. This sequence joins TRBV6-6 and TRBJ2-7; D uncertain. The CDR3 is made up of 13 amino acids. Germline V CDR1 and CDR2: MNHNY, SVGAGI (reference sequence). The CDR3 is CASSDSNNYEQYF. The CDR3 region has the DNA TGTGCCAGCAGTGACTCGAACAACTACGAGCAGTACTTC.

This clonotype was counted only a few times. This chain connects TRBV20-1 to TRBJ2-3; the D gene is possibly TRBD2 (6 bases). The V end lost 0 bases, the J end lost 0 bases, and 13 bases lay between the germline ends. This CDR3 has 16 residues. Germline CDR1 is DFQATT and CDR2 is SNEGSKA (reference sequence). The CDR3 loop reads CSARDPGTASTDTQYF. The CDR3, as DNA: TGCAGTGCTAGAGATCCCGGGACTGCTAGCACAGATACGCAGTATTTT.

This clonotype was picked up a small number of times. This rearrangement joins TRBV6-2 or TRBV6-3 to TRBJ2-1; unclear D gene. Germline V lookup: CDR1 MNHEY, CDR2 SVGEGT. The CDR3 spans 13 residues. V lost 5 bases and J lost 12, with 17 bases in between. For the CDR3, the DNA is TGTGCCAGCAGTCCCCACGGCCTACTCGGGCAGTTCTTC. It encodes CASSPHGLLGQFF.

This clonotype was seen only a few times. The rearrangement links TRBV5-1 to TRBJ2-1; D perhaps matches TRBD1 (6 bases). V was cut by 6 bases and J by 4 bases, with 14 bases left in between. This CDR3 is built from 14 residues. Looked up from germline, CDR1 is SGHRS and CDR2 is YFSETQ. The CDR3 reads CASTWTETYNEQFF. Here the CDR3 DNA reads TGCGCCAGCACCTGGACAGAAACATACAATGAGCAGTTCTTC.

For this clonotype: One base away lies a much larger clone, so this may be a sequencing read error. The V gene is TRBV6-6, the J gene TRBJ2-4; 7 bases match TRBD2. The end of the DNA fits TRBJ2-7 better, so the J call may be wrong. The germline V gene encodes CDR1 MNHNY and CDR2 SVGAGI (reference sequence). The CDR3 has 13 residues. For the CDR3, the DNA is TGTGCCAGCAGAGGACTAGTTTTGAACGAGCAGTACTTC. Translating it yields CASRGLVLNEQYF.

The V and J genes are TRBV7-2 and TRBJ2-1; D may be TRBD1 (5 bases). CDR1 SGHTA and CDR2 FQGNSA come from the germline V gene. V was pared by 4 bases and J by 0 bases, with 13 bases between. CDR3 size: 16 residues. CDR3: CASSYLADNSYNEQFF. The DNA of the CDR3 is TGTGCCAGCAGCTACTTGGCGGACAACTCCTACAATGAGCAGTTCTTC.

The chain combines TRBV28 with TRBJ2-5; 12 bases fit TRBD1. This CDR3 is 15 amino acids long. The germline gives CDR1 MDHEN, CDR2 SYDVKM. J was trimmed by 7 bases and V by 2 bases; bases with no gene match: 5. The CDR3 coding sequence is TGTGCCAGCAGTTTAGGGACAGGGGGCCCGGGGACCCAGTACTTC. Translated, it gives CASSLGTGGPGTQYF.

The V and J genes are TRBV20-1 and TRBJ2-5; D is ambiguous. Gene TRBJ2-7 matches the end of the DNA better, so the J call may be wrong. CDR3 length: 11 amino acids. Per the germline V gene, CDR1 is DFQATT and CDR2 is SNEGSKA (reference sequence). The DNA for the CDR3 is TGCAGTGCTGCTACTACCTACGAGCAGTACTTC. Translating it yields CSAATTYEQYF.

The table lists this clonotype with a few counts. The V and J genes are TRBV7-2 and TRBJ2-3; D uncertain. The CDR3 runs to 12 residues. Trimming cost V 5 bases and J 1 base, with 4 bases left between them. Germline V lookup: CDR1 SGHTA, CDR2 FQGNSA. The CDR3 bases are TGTGCCAGCAGCAAGGGCACAGATACGCAGTATTTT. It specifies CASSKGTDTQYF.

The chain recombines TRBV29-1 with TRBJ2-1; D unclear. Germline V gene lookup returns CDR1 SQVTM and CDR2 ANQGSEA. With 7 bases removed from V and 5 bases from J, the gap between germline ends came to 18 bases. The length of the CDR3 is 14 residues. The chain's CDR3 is CSATGPLINNEQFF. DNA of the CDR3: TGCAGCGCCACTGGACCACTCATAAACAATGAGCAGTTCTTC.

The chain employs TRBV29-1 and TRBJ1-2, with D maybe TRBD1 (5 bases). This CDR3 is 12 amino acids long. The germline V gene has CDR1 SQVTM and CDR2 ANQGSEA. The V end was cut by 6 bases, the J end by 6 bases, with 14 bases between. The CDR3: CSVGRGLDGYTF. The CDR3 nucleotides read TGCAGCGTGGGGAGGGGTCTCGATGGCTACACCTTC.

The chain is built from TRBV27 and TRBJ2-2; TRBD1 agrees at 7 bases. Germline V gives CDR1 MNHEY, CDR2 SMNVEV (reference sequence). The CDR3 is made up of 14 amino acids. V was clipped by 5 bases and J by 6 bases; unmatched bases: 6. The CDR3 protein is CASSPAGGAGELFF. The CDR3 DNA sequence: TGTGCCAGCAGTCCCGCAGGGGGTGCCGGGGAGCTGTTTTTT.

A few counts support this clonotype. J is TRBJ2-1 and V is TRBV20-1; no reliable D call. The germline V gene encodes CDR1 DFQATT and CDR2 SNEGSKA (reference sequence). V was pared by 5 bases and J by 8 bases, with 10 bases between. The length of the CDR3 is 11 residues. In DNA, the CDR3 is TGCAGTGCTCCCCCGACTTATGAGCAGTTCTTC. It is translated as CSAPPTYEQFF.